This T cell receptor (beta chain) was recovered during a study of T cell responses to AZD1222 COVID-19 vaccine. General study findings and limits: Spike-specific TCRs gained breadth and depth after people received two AZD1222 doses. The donor group comprised mostly white British people and more females; the analysis possibly underestimated clonal diversity.

Here immunoSEQ multiplex PCR was the method, and the copy in TCRdb shows in-frame clones only, minus some. This table has 140,000 to 150,000 clones, approximately 92% appearing once. The V segment lost 4 bases and the J segment 7 bases; nucleotides outside the gene matches: 19. The germline CDR1 and CDR2 sequences are MNHNS and SASEGT. The CDR3 runs to 18 residues. On this clone: Its matching antigen is unknown.

The receptor was isolated from an adult who received the AZD1222 COVID-19 vaccine. The V and J genes are TRBV6-1 and TRBJ2-1, with TRBD1 matching 7 bases. Sequences were derived from peripheral blood, sampled 28 days after the second AZD1222 dose. The chain's CDR3 is CASSGRDSTIWPSNEQFF. Here the CDR3 DNA reads TGTGCCAGCAGTGGCCGGGACAGTACAATTTGGCCATCAAATGAGCAGTTCTTC.